This T cell receptor beta chain was recorded in a study of cytomegalovirus exposure and HLA in healthy donors. Study-wide results and caveats: In a later analysis, donors in an Asian-associated ancestry cluster reportedly had fewer N-insertions in productive TCRs than the cohort mean.

As concerns this clone: As yet, its antigen is unknown.

Both 60 Vbeta primers and 13 Jbeta primers went into the PCR. Sequencing was performed with immunoSEQ multiplex PCR; in TCRdb, only in-frame clones are kept and a portion is missing. Among 100,000 to 150,000 clones listed, 60% to 85% were seen once. This CDR3 is built from 14 residues. The V gene lost 5 bases and the J gene lost 1 base, with 9 bases spanning the gap. Germline CDR1 and CDR2: MNHNY and SVGAGI (reference sequence). The receptor's source is a man between 25 and 39 years old in good health and CMV-seronegative. Sequenced material: PBMCs. V and J are TRBV6-6 and TRBJ1-3; D gene ambiguous. The CDR3 sequence: CASSLLLSGNTIYF. CDR3 DNA sequence: TGTGCCAGCAGTCTCCTCTTATCTGGAAACACCATATATTTT.